This T cell receptor beta chain was recovered during a study of blood T cell repertoires in COVID-19. The CDR3 is made up of 16 amino acids. Germline V gives CDR1 KGHSH, CDR2 LQKENI. The V and J ends lost 2 bases and 4 bases, in that order; junction bases with no gene match: 5. The authors' processing: Quantification of nucleated cells was approximated via reference gene primer amplification. The repertoire was sequenced with immunoSEQ multiplex PCR; TCRdb's copy has only in-frame clones and lacks some. The DNA gave D and trimming, while V, J and clone size come from that table. The data hold about 210,000 clones, with around 80% observed a single time.

The sample consisted of peripheral blood. This TCR came from a woman aged 35 to 49 with acute or convalescent COVID-19. The genes are TRBV18 and TRBJ1-1; 12 nucleotides match TRBD1. The CDR3 spells CASSPGDRGRATEAFF. DNA of the CDR3: TGTGCCAGCTCACCAGGGGACAGGGGGCGCGCCACTGAAGCTTTCTTT.